This T cell receptor (beta chain) emerged from a study of blood T cell repertoires in COVID-19. Study-wide background: The United States, Italy and Spain supplied acute and convalescent COVID-19 samples. Nucleic acid was either cDNA or gDNA, and it came from T cells, B-cell-depleted T cells, or PBMCs.

Original processing methods: From reference gene primer amplification, estimates of nucleated cell counts were derived. Assay: immunoSEQ multiplex PCR; the TCRdb copy retains only in-frame clones and omits some. V, J and clone size derive from that table, while D and trimming were established from the DNA sequence. The sample lists fewer than 250,000 clones; 88% were seen once. Germline lookup yields CDR1 LNHDA and CDR2 SQIVND (reference sequence). The length of the CDR3 is 15 residues. J gave up 0 bases and V 5 bases, and 3 bases lay outside the gene matches. This clone was picked up one time. This TCR derives from a human donor in a cohort sampled during active COVID-19. Sequenced: peripheral blood. This chain links TRBV19 with TRBJ2-1; the match to TRBD2 covers 8 bases. CDR3 coding DNA: TGTGCCAGTAGTTCCAGCGGGAGCTCCTACAATGAGCAGTTCTTC. Amino acid sequence: CASSSSGSSYNEQFF.